A single sample is the source of the 8 T cell receptor beta chains below, sequenced in a study of T-cell memory formation after mild COVID-19. One entry per CDR3 protein results from TCRdb running MiXCR on the 5' RACE reads. Here the sample spans tens of thousands of distinct CDR3 sequences, about 23% being singletons. Sequenced input: PBMCs or a T cell subset sorted from them (not recorded which). These receptor sequences come from a man between 18 and 35 years old who had mild COVID-19 (a few samples of this study predate the infection). Cell type and time point are not known.

This clonotype appeared many times. The V call is TRBV4-3, the J call TRBJ2-1; TRBD2 matches at 8 bases. Germline values: CDR1 LGHNA, CDR2 YSLEER. V was pared by 0 bases and J by 1 base, with 2 bases of the junction left unmatched. The CDR3 is 16 residues long. Here the CDR3 DNA reads TGCGCCAGCAGCCAAGAACTAGCGGAATCCTACAATGAGCAGTTCTTC. As protein: CASSQELAESYNEQFF.

V and J are TRBV12-3 or TRBV12-4 and TRBJ2-3; 16 nucleotides agree with TRBD2. There are 16 residues in the CDR3. V was clipped by 6 bases and J by 3 bases; unmatched bases: 3. CDR3 DNA: TGTGCCAGCAGCCGGGGACTAGCGGGGGGGACAGATACGCAGTATTTT. Amino acid sequence: CASSRGLAGGTDTQYF.

This clonotype has more than one count but fewer than ten. The rearrangement joins TRBV7-9 to TRBJ2-1; 10 nucleotides agree with TRBD2. V dropped 8 bases and J dropped 4; count of bases not matched to a gene: 8. Germline V gene lookup returns CDR1 SEHNR and CDR2 FQNEAQ (reference sequence). The CDR3 runs 15 residues. CDR3 region: CASGEGLAVYNEQFF. The CDR3 nucleotides read TGTGCCAGCGGGGAAGGACTAGCGGTATACAATGAGCAGTTCTTC.

This clonotype was recorded a few times. V gene TRBV9 combines with J gene TRBJ1-1; the D gene is possibly TRBD1 (5 bases). CDR3 length: 14 amino acids. Between the trimmed V and J ends, which lost 4 bases and 1 base, there was a span of 11 bases. The germline V gene has CDR1 SGDLS and CDR2 YYNGEE. CDR3 sequence: CASSREGSNTEAFF. CDR3 bases: TGTGCCAGCAGCCGAGAGGGGTCGAACACTGAAGCTTTCTTT. The variable domain in full, completed from reference TRBV9 and TRBJ1-1, reads DSGVTQTPKHLITATGQRVTLRCSPRSGDLSVYWYQQSLDQGLQFLIQYYNGEERAKGNILERFSAQQFPDLHSELNLSSLELGDSALYFCASSREGSNTEAFFGQGTRLTVV.

The genes are TRBV20-1 and TRBJ1-2; 7 positions match TRBD1. This CDR3 is 11 amino acids long. Germline V gene data show CDR1 as DFQATT and CDR2 as SNEGSKA (reference sequence). CDR3 coding DNA: TGCAGCCCCAGGGGGGAGTCGGGCTACACCTTC. As protein: CSPRGESGYTF.

The chain joins TRBV11-2 to TRBJ2-5; D could derive from TRBD1 or TRBD2 (5 bases each). Trimming took 5 bases from V and 3 from J, leaving 13 bases between them. This CDR3 comprises 14 residues. Per germline, CDR1 SGHAT and CDR2 FQNNGV. CDR3 sequence: CASSPPGTEETQYF. The CDR3 coding sequence is TGTGCCAGCAGCCCACCCGGGACCGAAGAGACCCAGTACTTC.

The table lists this clonotype with many counts. The rearrangement uses TRBV3-1 and TRBJ2-1; 7 bases are a match to TRBD2. From germline, CDR1 is LGHDT and CDR2 YNNKEL (reference sequence). This CDR3 is 15 amino acids long. Trimming cost V 3 bases and J 2 bases; bases outside gene matches: 4. This CDR3 reads CASSHVLAPYNEQFF. CDR3 coding DNA: TGTGCCAGCAGCCATGTACTAGCGCCCTACAATGAGCAGTTCTTC.

V and J are TRBV4-1 and TRBJ2-7, with TRBD2 matching 9 bases. This CDR3 is built from 18 residues. The V gene end was trimmed by 0 bases and the J gene end by 0 bases; junction bases not matched to a gene: 9. Looked up from germline, CDR1 is MGHRA and CDR2 is YSYEKL. The CDR3 sequence: CASSQEATSGRISYEQYF. Written as DNA, the CDR3 is TGCGCCAGCAGCCAAGAGGCGACTAGCGGCCGCATCTCCTACGAGCAGTACTTC.